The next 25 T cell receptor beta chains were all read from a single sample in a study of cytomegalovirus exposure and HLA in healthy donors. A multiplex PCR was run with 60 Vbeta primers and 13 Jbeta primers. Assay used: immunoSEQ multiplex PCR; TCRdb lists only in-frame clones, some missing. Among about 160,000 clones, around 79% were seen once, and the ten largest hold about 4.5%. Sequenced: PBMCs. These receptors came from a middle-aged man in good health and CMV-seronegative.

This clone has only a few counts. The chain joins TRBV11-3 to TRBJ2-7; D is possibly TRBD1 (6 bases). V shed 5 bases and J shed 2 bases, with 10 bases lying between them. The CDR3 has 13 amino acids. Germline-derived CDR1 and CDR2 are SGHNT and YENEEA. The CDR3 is CASSPRGTYEQYF. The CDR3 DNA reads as TGTGCCAGCAGCCCAAGGGGGACCTACGAGCAGTACTTC.

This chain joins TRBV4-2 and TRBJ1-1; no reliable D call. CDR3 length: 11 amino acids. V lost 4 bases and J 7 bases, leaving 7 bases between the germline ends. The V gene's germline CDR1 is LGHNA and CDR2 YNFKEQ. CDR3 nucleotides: TGTGCCAGCAGCCCTGGGAGTGAAGCTTTCTTT. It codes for CASSPGSEAFF.

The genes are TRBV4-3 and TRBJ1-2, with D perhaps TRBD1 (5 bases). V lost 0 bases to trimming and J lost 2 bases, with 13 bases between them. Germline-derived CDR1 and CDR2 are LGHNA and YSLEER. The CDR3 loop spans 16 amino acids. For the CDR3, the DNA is TGCGCCAGCAGCCAAGACCAGGGTCTTTCCAACTATGGCTACACCTTC. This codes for CASSQDQGLSNYGYTF.

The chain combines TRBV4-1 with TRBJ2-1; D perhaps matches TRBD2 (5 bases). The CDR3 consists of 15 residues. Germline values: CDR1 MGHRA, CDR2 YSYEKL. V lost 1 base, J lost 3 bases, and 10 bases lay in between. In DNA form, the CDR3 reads TGCGCCAGCAGCCAAGGGTCCGGACTCTACAATGAGCAGTTCTTC. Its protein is CASSQGSGLYNEQFF.

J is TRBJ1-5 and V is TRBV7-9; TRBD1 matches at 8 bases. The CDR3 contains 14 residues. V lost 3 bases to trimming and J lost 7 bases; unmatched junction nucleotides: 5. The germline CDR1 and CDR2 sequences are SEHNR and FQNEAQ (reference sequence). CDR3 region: CASSFGTGGQPQHF. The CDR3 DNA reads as TGTGCCAGCAGCTTCGGGACAGGAGGACAGCCCCAGCATTTT. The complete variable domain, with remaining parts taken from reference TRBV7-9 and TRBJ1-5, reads DTGVSQNPRHKITKRGQNVTFRCDPISEHNRLYWYRQTLGQGPEFLTYFQNEAQLEKSRLLSDRFSAERPKGSFSTLEIQRTEQGDSAMYLCASSFGTGGQPQHFGDGTRLSIL.

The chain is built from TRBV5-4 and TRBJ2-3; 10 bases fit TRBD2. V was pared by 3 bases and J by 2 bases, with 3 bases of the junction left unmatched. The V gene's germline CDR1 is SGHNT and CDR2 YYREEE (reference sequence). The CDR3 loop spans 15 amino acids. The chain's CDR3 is CASSSSGGATDTQYF. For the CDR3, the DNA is TGTGCCAGCAGCTCCAGCGGGGGGGCCACAGATACGCAGTATTTT.

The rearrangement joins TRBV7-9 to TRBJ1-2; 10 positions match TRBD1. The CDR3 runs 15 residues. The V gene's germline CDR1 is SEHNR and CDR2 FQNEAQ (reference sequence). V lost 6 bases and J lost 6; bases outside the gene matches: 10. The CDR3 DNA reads TGTGCCAGCAGTTACGGGACAGGGGAACGGCATGGCTACACCTTC. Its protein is CASSYGTGERHGYTF.

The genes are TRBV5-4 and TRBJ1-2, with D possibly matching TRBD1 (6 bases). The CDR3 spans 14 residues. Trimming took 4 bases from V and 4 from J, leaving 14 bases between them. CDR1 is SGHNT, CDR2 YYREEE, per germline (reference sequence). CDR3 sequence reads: CASSAGGARYGYTF. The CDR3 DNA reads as TGTGCCAGCAGCGCGGGGGGGGCCCGCTATGGCTACACCTTC.

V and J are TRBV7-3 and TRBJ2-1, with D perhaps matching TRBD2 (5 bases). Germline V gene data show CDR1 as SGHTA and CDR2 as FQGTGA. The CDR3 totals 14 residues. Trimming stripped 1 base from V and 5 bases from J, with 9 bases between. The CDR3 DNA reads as TGTGCCAGCAGCTTAATTTCGGGAAACAATGAGCAGTTCTTC. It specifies CASSLISGNNEQFF.

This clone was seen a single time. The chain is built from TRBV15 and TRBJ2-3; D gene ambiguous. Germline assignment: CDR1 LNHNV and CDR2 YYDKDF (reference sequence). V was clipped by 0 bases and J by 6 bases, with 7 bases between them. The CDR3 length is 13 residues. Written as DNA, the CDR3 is TGTGCCACCAGCAGAGATTTTAGTGATACGCAGTATTTT. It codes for CATSRDFSDTQYF.

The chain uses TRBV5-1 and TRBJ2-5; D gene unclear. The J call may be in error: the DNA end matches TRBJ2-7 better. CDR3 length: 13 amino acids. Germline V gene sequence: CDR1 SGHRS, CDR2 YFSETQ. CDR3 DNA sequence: TGCGCCAGCAGCTTGGCTTACTCCTACGAGCAGTACTTC. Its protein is CASSLAYSYEQYF.

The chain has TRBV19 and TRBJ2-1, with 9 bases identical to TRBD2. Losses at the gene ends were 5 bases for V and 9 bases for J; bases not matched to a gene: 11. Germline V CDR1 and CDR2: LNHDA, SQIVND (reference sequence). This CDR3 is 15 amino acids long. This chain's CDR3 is CASSPSRGGLREQFF. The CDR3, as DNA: TGTGCCAGTAGTCCTTCGCGGGGGGGCCTCCGTGAGCAGTTCTTC. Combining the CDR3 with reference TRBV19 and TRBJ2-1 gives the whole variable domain DGGITQSPKYLFRKEGQNVTLSCEQNLNHDAMYWYRQDPGQGLRLIYYSQIVNDFQKGDIAEGYSVSREKKESFPLTVTSAQKNPTAFYLCASSPSRGGLREQFFGPGTRLTVL.

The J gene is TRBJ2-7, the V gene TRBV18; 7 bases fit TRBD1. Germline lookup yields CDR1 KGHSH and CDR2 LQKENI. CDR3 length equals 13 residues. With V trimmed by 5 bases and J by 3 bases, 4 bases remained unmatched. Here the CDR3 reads CASSEGQFYEQYF. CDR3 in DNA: TGTGCCAGCTCAGAGGGACAGTTCTACGAGCAGTACTTC.

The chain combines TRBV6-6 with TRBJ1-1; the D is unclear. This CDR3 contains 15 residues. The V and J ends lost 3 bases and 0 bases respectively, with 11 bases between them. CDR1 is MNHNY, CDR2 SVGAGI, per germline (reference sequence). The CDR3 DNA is TGTGCCAGCAGTTATAATGAAGCAATGAACACTGAAGCTTTCTTT. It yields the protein CASSYNEAMNTEAFF.

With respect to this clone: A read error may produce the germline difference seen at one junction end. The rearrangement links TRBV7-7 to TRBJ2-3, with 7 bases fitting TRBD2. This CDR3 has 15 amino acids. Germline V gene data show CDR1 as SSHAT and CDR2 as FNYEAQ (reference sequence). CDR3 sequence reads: CASKRGQLPADTQYF. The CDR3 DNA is TGTGCTAGCAAGCGGGGTCAGCTACCAGCAGATACGCAGTATTTT.

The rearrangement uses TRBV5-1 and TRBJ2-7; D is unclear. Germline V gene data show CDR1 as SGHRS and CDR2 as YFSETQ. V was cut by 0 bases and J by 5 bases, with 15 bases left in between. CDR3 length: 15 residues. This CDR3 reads CASSLEAGIGHEQYF. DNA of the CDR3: TGCGCCAGCAGCTTGGAGGCAGGTATTGGCCACGAGCAGTACTTC. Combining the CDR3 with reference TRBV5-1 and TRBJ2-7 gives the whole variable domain KAGVTQTPRYLIKTRGQQVTLSCSPISGHRSVSWYQQTPGQGLQFLFEYFSETQRNKGNFPGRFSGRQFSNSRSEMNVSTLELGDSALYLCASSLEAGIGHEQYFGPGTRLTVT.

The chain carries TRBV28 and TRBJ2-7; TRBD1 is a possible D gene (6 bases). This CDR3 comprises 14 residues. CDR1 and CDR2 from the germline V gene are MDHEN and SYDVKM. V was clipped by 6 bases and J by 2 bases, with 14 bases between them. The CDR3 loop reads CASSDRFFTYEQYF. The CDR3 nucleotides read TGTGCCAGCAGCGACAGGTTCTTTACCTACGAGCAGTACTTC.

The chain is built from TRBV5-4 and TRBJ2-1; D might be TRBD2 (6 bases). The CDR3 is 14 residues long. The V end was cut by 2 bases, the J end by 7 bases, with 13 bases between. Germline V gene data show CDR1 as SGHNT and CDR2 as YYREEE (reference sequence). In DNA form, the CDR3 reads TGTGCCAGCAGCTTCAGTAGCGGTGAGAATGAGCAGTTCTTC. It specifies CASSFSSGENEQFF.

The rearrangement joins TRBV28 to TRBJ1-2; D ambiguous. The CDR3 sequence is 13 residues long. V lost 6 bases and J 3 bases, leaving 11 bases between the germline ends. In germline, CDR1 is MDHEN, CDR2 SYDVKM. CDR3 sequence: CASSIPADYGYTF. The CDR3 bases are TGTGCCAGCAGCATTCCTGCAGACTATGGCTACACCTTC.

CDR3 loop: CASSYGGAGSYNEQFF. The DNA of the CDR3 is TGTGCCAGCAGCTATGGTGGAGCGGGCTCCTACAATGAGCAGTTCTTC. The J gene is TRBJ2-1, the V gene TRBV5-4; D perhaps matches TRBD2 (6 bases). CDR3 size: 16 residues. Germline lookup yields CDR1 SGHNT and CDR2 YYREEE (reference sequence). V was trimmed by 3 bases and J by 0 bases, leaving 13 bases between them.

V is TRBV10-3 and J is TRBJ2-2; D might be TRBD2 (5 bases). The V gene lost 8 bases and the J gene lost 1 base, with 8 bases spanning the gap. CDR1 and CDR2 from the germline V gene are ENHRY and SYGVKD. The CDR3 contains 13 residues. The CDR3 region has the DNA TGTGCCATCTCTCGGGGGAACACCGGGGAGCTGTTTTTT. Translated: CAISRGNTGELFF.

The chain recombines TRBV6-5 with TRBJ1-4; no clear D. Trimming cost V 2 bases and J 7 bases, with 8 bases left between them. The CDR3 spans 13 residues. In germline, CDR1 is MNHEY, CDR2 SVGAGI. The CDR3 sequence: CASSYSSGEKLFF. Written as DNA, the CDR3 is TGTGCCAGCAGTTACAGTTCGGGTGAAAAACTGTTTTTT.

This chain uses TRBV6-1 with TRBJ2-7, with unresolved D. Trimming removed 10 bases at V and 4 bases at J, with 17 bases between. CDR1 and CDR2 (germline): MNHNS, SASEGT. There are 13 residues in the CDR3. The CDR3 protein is CATWPSALYEQYF. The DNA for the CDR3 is TGTGCCACCTGGCCCTCTGCCTTATACGAGCAGTACTTC.

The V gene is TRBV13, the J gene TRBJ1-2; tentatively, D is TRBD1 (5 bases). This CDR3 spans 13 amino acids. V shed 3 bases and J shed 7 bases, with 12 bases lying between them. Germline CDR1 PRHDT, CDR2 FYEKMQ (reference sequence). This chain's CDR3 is CASSLGRARGYTF. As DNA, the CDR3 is TGTGCCAGCAGCTTGGGCAGGGCTCGTGGCTACACCTTC.

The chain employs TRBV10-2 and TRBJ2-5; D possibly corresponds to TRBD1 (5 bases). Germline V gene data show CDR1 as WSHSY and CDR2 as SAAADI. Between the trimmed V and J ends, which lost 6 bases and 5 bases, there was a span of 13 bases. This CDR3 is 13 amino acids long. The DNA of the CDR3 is TGCGCCAGCAGGGCAGGGAATTCGGAGACCCAGTACTTC. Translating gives CASRAGNSETQYF.